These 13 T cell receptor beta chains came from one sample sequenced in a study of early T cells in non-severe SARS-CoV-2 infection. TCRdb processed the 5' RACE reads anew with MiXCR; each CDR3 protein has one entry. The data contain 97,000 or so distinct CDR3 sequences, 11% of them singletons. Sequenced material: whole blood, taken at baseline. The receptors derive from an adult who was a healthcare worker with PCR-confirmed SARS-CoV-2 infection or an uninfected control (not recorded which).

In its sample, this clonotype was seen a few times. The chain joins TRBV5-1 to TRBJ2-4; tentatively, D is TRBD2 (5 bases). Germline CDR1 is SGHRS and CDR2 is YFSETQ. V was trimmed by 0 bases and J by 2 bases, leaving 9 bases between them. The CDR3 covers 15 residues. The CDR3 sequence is CASSLAGVSKNIQYF. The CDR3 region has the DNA TGCGCCAGCAGCTTGGCCGGGGTATCCAAAAACATTCAGTACTTC.

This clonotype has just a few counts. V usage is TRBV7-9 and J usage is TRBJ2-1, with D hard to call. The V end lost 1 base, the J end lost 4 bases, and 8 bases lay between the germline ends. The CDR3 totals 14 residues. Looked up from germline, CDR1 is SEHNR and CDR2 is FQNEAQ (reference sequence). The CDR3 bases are TGTGCCAGCAGCTTAGAGGTGGAGTACAATGAGCAGTTCTTC. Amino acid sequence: CASSLEVEYNEQFF.

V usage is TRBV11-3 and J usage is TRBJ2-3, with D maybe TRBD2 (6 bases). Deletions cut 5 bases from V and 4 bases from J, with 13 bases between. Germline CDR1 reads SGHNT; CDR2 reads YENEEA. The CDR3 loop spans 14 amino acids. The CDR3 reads CASSPGDWADTQYF. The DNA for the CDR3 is TGTGCCAGCAGCCCGGGGGATTGGGCAGATACGCAGTATTTT.

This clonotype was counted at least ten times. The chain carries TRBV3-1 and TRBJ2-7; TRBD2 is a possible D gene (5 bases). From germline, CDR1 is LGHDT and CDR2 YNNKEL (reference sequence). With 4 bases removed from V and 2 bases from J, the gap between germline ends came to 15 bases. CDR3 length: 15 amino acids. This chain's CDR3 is CASSPGRGWAYEQYF. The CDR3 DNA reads TGTGCCAGCAGCCCTGGACGGGGATGGGCCTACGAGCAGTACTTC.

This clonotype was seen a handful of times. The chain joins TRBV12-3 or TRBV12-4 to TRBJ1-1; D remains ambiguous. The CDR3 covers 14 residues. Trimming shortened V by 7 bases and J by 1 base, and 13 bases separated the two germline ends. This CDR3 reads CASTALGGNTEAFF. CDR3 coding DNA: TGTGCCAGCACCGCCCTGGGAGGGAACACTGAAGCTTTCTTT.

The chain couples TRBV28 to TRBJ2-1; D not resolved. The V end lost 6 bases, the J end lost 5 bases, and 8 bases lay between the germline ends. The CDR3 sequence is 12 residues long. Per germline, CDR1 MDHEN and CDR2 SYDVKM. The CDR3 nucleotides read TGTGCCAGCAGCGTATCAGACAATGAGCAGTTCTTC. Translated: CASSVSDNEQFF. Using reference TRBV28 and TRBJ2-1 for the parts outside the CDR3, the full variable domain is DVKVTQSSRYLVKRTGEKVFLECVQDMDHENMFWYRQDPGLGLRLIYFSYDVKMKEKGDIPEGYSVSREKKERFSLILESASTNQTSMYLCASSVSDNEQFFGPGTRLTVL.

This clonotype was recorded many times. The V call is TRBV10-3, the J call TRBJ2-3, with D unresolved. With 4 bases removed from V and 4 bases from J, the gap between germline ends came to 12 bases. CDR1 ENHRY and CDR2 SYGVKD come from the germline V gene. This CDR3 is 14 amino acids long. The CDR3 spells CAISGPRKADTQYF. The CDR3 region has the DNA TGTGCCATCAGTGGACCACGTAAGGCAGATACGCAGTATTTT.

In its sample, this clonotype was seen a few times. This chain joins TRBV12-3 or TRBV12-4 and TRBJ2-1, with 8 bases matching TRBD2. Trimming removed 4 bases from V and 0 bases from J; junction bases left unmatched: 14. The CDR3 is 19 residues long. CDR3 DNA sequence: TGTGCCAGCAGTTCAGCAGCGGGGGCCCGAAGAAGCTCCTACAATGAGCAGTTCTTC. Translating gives CASSSAAGARRSSYNEQFF.

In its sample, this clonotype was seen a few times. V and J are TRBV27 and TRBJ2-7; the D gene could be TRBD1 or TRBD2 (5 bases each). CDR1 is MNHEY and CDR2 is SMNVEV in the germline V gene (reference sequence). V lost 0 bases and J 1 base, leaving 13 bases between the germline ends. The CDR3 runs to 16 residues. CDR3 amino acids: CASSLSMGTASYEQYF. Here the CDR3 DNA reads TGTGCCAGCAGTTTATCCATGGGGACGGCTTCCTACGAGCAGTACTTC.

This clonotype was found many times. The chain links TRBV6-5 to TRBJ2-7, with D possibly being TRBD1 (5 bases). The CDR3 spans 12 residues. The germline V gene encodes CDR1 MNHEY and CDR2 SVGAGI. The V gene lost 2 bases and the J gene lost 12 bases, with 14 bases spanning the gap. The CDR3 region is CASSYRQGGLYF. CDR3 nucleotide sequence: TGTGCCAGCAGTTACAGGCAGGGTGGTCTGTACTTC.

In DNA form, the CDR3 reads TGCGCCAGCAGCTTGACCGTAGATACGCAGTATTTT. This codes for CASSLTVDTQYF. The chain has TRBV5-1 and TRBJ2-3; D is undetermined. The germline V gene has CDR1 SGHRS and CDR2 YFSETQ. Trimming took 1 base from V and 5 from J, leaving 5 bases between them. This CDR3 is built from 12 residues.

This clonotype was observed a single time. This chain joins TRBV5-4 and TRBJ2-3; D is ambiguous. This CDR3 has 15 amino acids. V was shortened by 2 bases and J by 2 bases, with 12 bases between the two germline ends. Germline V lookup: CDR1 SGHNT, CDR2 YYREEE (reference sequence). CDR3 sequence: CASSFPESSTDTQYF. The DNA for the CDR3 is TGTGCCAGCAGCTTCCCGGAGAGTTCCACAGATACGCAGTATTTT.

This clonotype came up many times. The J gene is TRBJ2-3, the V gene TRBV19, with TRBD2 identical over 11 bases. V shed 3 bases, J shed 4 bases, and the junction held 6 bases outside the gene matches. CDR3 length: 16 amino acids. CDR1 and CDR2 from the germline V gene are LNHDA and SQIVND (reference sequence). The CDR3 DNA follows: TGTGCCAGTAGTATCCTACTAGCGGGAGAGGCAGATACGCAGTATTTT. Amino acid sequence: CASSILLAGEADTQYF.